The sequence of this T cell receptor beta chain was determined in a study of blood T cells in healthy people across ages. Whole-study results and caveats: Those diversity estimates obtained from one million T cells were thought to be underestimates.

This clonotype was recorded once. As yet, its antigen is unknown. A second roughly 7 to 12 cycle PCR used barcoded and J-beta primers. Every cDNA molecule bore a tag from a template-switch adaptor containing 12 random nucleotides. TCRdb ran MiXCR on the 5' RACE reads and lists one entry per CDR3 protein. The sample has hundreds of thousands of distinct CDR3 sequences; under 70% are singletons. Per the germline V gene, CDR1 is DFQATT and CDR2 is SNEGSKA (reference sequence). The CDR3 is made up of 14 amino acids. This clonotype was sampled from a man in his 60s in good health. The chain recombines TRBV20-1 with TRBJ1-6; 8 bases fit TRBD1. The sequencing input was blood. The CDR3 reads CRTGQGGYNSPLHF. CDR3 coding DNA: TGCAGGACCGGACAGGGCGGGTATAATTCACCCCTCCACTTT.